This T cell receptor beta chain comes out of a study of T cell changes during pregnancy in multiple sclerosis. The CDR3 spans 13 residues. Per the germline V gene, CDR1 is SEHNR and CDR2 is FQNEAQ (reference sequence). With 11 bases clipped from V and 1 base from J, the junction kept 6 bases outside the gene matches. TCRdb keeps only in-frame clones here, not all; method: immunoSEQ multiplex PCR. Of tens of thousands of clones listed, 90% are singletons. V usage is TRBV7-9 and J usage is TRBJ1-1, with 8 nucleotides matching TRBD1. The input for sequencing was CD8+ T cells from peripheral blood mononuclear cells, taken before pregnancy. This TCR was sampled from a female donor with multiple sclerosis, enrolled in a pregnancy study. CDR3 coding DNA: TGTGCCTCTCAGGGGGCTGGGAACACTGAAGCTTTCTTT. This sequence encodes CASQGAGNTEAFF.